This T cell receptor (beta chain) was sequenced for a study of cytomegalovirus exposure and HLA in healthy donors. Assay: immunoSEQ multiplex PCR; the TCRdb copy retains only in-frame clones and omits some. The data contain some 120,000 clones, roughly 95% of them singletons. The donors were in the 120-subject validation cohort, distinct from the roughly 720-subject first cohort. Sequences were obtained from PBMCs. The sequence came from a man younger than 30 in good health and CMV-seronegative.

CDR3 DNA: TGTGCCAGCAGCTTAGTTGGCGGTGACACAGATACGCAGTATTTT. It translates to CASSLVGGDTDTQYF. The chain uses TRBV7-2 and TRBJ2-3; D is uncertain. Trimming removed 1 base from V and 2 bases from J, with 10 bases in between. Germline V lookup: CDR1 SGHTA, CDR2 FQGNSA. This CDR3 spans 15 amino acids. Together with reference TRBV7-2 and TRBJ2-3, the CDR3 gives the full variable domain: GAGVSQSPSNKVTEKGKDVELRCDPISGHTALYWYRQSLGQGLEFLIYFQGNSAPDKSGLPSDRFSAERTGGSVSTLTIQRTQQEDSAVYLCASSLVGGDTDTQYFGPGTRLTVL.